The rows below give T cell receptor beta chains drawn from one sample of a study of T cells after yellow fever vaccination. TCRdb re-analysed the 5' RACE reads in MiXCR, keeping a single row per CDR3 protein. The repertoire includes some 170,000 distinct CDR3 sequences, 7% to 10% of them detected once, and roughly a third sits in the top ten. The material was CD8+ T cells sorted from PBMCs, obtained 45 days after the yellow fever booster vaccination. The receptors stem from a young man who received the YFV17D yellow fever vaccine. Each CDR3 is given with its conserved first and last residue. The order of the fields is V gene, D gene, clone size, J gene, CDR3 protein, CDR3 DNA. The D gene is left open where the match is weak. The size field is filled for only some rows; it gives once, few, many or a size class.

V: TRBV6-5; D: .; size: many; J: TRBJ1-5; CDR3: CASGGIPPQHF; DNA: TGTGCCAGCGGGGGTATCCCGCCCCAGCATTTT
V: TRBV4-1; D: .; size: many; J: TRBJ1-2; CDR3: CASSQAGPPYSF; DNA: TGCGCCAGCAGCCAGGCCGGGCCCCCTTATTCCTTC
V: TRBV5-1; D: .; size: .; J: TRBJ1-1; CDR3: CASTSRVGDTEAFF; DNA: TGCGCCAGCACCTCACGGGTGGGGGACACTGAAGCTTTCTTT
V: TRBV4-3; D: .; size: .; J: TRBJ2-3; CDR3: CASSQGLGTTDTQYF; DNA: TGCGCCAGCAGCCAAGGGCTGGGGACCACAGATACGCAGTATTTT
V: TRBV4-2; D: .; size: many; J: TRBJ2-1; CDR3: CASSPPGGSYNEQFF; DNA: TGTGCCAGCAGCCCCCCCGGGGGCTCATACAATGAGCAGTTCTTC
V: TRBV7-6; D: .; size: many; J: TRBJ2-7; CDR3: CASSLAAASEQYF; DNA: TGTGCCAGCAGCTTAGCGGCGGCCAGCGAGCAGTACTTC
V: TRBV15; D: .; size: few; J: TRBJ1-5; CDR3: CATSRVVSQPQHF; DNA: TGTGCCACCAGCAGAGTGGTAAGTCAGCCCCAGCATTTT
V: TRBV7-2; D: .; size: many; J: TRBJ1-5; CDR3: CASSGSPIEPQHF; DNA: TGTGCCAGCAGCGGTTCCCCAATAGAGCCCCAGCATTTT
V: TRBV9; D: TRBD2; size: few; J: TRBJ2-5; CDR3: CASSVATEPSGETQYF; DNA: TGTGCCAGCAGCGTAGCTACGGAGCCTAGCGGAGAGACCCAGTACTTC
V: TRBV6-2/TRBV6-3; D: .; size: many; J: TRBJ2-1; CDR3: CASSYFRGGNEQFF; DNA: TGTGCCAGCAGTTACTTTCGGGGAGGCAATGAGCAGTTCTTC
V: TRBV20-1; D: TRBD1; size: many; J: TRBJ2-2; CDR3: CSAQTGGSGELFF; DNA: TGCAGTGCGCAGACAGGGGGCTCCGGGGAGCTGTTTTTT
V: TRBV7-8; D: .; size: .; J: TRBJ2-1; CDR3: CASSPGLPRVNEQFF; DNA: TGTGCCAGCAGCCCGGGACTCCCCAGGGTCAATGAGCAGTTCTTC
V: TRBV4-1; D: .; size: few; J: TRBJ2-5; CDR3: CASSQDRPGLATQYF; DNA: TGCGCCAGCAGCCAAGATCGACCGGGATTAGCGACCCAGTACTTC
V: TRBV18; D: TRBD2; size: .; J: TRBJ2-1; CDR3: CASSHSGGATDEQFF; DNA: TGTGCCAGCTCACATAGCGGGGGGGCTACCGATGAGCAGTTCTTC
V: TRBV5-1; D: TRBD1; size: .; J: TRBJ2-3; CDR3: CASSSPPDRVKDTQYF; DNA: TGCGCCAGCAGCTCACCCCCGGACAGGGTTAAGGATACGCAGTATTTT